This TCR beta chain was captured by sequencing in a study of identical twins. Findings and limits, study-wide: Conclusions came from cross-sectional statistical analysis, not from following the same donors. Out-of-frame alpha sequences that twins shared showed excess low generation probability.

TCRdb re-called the 5' RACE reads through MiXCR, storing one row per CDR3 protein. The sample carries about 690,000 distinct CDR3 sequences, 6% to 6.5% recorded once. Each donor was a healthy Caucasian. This clonotype was recorded a few times. What it binds is unknown. V lost 0 bases and J lost 5, with 17 bases in between. This CDR3 is built from 16 residues. The germline gives CDR1 LGHDT, CDR2 YNNKEL (reference sequence). Sequences were obtained from naive T cells sorted from blood. This clonotype was obtained from a man aged 18-30 years in good health. This chain connects TRBV3-1 to TRBJ2-7; D perhaps matches TRBD1 (7 bases). CDR3 protein: CASSQDLGQGGNEQYF. The CDR3 DNA sequence: TGTGCCAGCAGCCAAGATTTGGGCCAGGGGGGCAACGAGCAGTACTTC.